A selection of T cell receptor beta chains follows, all from one sample in a study of blood T cell repertoires in COVID-19. Here immunoSEQ multiplex PCR was the method, and the copy in TCRdb shows in-frame clones only, minus some. The sample carries some 46,000 clones, over 65% recorded once. What was sequenced was peripheral blood. These receptors came from a man at least 80 years old with acute or convalescent COVID-19. The conserved cysteine and the conserved F or W are not part of the CDR3 here. The D gene is left open where the match is weak.

v_gene	d_gene	j_gene	CDR3aa
TRBV5-8	NA	TRBJ1-2	ASSLAGGGSYGYT
TRBV28	TRBD2	TRBJ2-1	ASSSHGLAGPYNEQF
TRBV28	TRBD2	TRBJ2-7	ASSPGWGPLGLAGPYEQY
TRBV12-3/TRBV12-4	TRBD1	TRBJ1-6	AVGTGNSPLH
TRBV2	TRBD2	TRBJ2-1	ASPGLAGDEQF
TRBV5-4	NA	TRBJ1-2	ASSLAAGDYGYT
TRBV18	NA	TRBJ1-2	ASSPPAGWNYGYT
TRBV25-1	TRBD2	TRBJ2-3	ASSEFIGASGKDTQY
TRBV28	NA	TRBJ2-7	ASSFGGGRALYEQY
TRBV2	NA	TRBJ1-4	ASSARTVILQDNEKLF
TRBV5-1	NA	TRBJ1-1	ASSTYQGGNTEAF
TRBV4-2	NA	TRBJ2-2	ASSPGQNTGELF
TRBV2	TRBD1	TRBJ1-4	ASSRTGPNEKLF
TRBV28	NA	TRBJ1-2	ASVSRAANYGYT
TRBV28	TRBD2	TRBJ2-1	ASSSRTSGHNEQF
TRBV9	TRBD1	TRBJ1-5	ASSVGRGRQELYSNQPQH
TRBV27	NA	TRBJ1-1	ALGGRITEAF
TRBV29-1	TRBD1	TRBJ1-1	SVVWVRQGYFGRDTEAF
TRBV19	TRBD1	TRBJ2-5	ASSMDRGETKTQY
TRBV14	NA	TRBJ1-1	ASSPFVNTEAF
TRBV6-6	TRBD2	TRBJ2-1	ASSGRLAVSYNEQF
TRBV9	TRBD1	TRBJ2-5	ASSPRQGRYQETQY
TRBV18	TRBD2	TRBJ2-7	ASSPQGLAGAVPYEQY
TRBV28	TRBD2	TRBJ2-3	ASSRSGSRSDTQY
TRBV11-2	TRBD2	TRBJ2-7	ASSLVSGVSYEQY
TRBV20-1	NA	TRBJ2-1	SAASAEQF
TRBV19	TRBD1	TRBJ1-5	ASTPGDRGNQPQH
TRBV4-2	NA	TRBJ1-1	ASSQDKGGTEAF
TRBV5-1	TRBD2	TRBJ2-5	ASSLPGLAGAQETQY
TRBV6-5	NA	TRBJ1-3	ASSYAGASGNTIY
TRBV2	TRBD2	TRBJ2-1	ASRGREGPYNEQF
TRBV5-6	TRBD2	TRBJ2-1	ASSLPYSGSGGEQF
TRBV19	NA	TRBJ2-1	ASSLPPRGGAQRNEQF
TRBV5-1	TRBD1	TRBJ2-6	ASSLATGAGANVLT
TRBV28	NA	TRBJ2-7	ASSVRPHEQY
TRBV4-2	NA	TRBJ2-2	ASSQDKDGRARELF
TRBV5-6	NA	TRBJ1-5	ASSLMSSNQPQH
TRBV25-1	TRBD1	TRBJ2-7	ASSSGTGDYEQY
TRBV11-1	NA	TRBJ1-1	ASSSTGWATEAF
TRBV6-2/TRBV6-3	NA	TRBJ1-2	ASSTSGTSVYGYT
TRBV7-6	NA	TRBJ2-1	ASSVLASLYNEQF
TRBV7-9	NA	TRBJ1-2	ASSLEAGTNYGYT
TRBV29-1	NA	TRBJ2-3	SVEPWRDAEDTQY
TRBV10-3	NA	TRBJ2-4	AISGDLVSLY
TRBV14	NA	TRBJ2-1	ASSQEVDSPYNEQF
TRBV19	TRBD2	TRBJ2-2	ASSRGLVVTGELF
TRBV18	TRBD1	TRBJ1-4	ASSPPGQGGEKLF